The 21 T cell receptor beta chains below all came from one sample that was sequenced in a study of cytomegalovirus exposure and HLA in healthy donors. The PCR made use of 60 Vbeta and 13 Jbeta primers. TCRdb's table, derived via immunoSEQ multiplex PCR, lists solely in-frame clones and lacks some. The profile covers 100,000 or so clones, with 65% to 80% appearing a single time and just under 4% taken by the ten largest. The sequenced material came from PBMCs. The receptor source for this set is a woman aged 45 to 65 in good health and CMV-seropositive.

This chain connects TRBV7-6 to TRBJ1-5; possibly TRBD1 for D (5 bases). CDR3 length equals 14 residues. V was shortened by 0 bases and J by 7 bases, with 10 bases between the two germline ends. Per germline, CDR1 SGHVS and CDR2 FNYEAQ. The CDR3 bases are TGTGCCAGCAGCTTAGCGGCGGGGGTACAGCCCCAGCATTTT. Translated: CASSLAAGVQPQHF.

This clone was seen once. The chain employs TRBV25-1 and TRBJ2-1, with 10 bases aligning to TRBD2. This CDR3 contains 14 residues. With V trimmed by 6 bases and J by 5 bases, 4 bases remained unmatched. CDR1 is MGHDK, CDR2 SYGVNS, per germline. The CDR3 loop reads CASRASGGHNEQFF. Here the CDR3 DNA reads TGTGCCAGCAGGGCTAGCGGGGGTCACAATGAGCAGTTCTTC.

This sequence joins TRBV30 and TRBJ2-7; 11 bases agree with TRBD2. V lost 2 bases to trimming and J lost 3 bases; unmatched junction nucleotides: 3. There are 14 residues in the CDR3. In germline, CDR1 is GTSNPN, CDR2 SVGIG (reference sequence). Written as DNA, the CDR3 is TGTGCCTGGAGTCTCGGACTAGCGGGCTACGAGCAGTACTTC. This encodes CAWSLGLAGYEQYF.

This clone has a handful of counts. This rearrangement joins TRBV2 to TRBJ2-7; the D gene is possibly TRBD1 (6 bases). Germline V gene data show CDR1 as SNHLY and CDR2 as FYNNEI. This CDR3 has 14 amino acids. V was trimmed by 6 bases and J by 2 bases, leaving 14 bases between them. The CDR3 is CASRDRDKAYEQYF. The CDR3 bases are TGTGCCAGCAGGGATCGGGACAAAGCCTACGAGCAGTACTTC.

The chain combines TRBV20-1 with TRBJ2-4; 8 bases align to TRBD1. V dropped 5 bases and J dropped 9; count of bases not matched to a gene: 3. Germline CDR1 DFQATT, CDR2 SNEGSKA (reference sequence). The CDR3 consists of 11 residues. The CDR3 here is CSAWDRRIQYF. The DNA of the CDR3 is TGCAGTGCTTGGGACAGGCGCATTCAGTACTTC.

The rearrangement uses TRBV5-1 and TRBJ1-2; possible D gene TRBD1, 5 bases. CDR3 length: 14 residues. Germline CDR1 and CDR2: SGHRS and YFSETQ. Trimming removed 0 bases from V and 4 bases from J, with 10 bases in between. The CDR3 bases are TGCGCCAGCAGCTTGGCCGGCGGGGCCTATGGCTACACCTTC. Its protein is CASSLAGGAYGYTF.

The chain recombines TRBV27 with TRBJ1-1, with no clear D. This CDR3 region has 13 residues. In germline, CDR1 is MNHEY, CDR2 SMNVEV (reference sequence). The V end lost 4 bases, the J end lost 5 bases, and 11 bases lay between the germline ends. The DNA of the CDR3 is TGTGCCAGCAGTTCGGAGGTCGGGACTGAAGCTTTCTTT. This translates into CASSSEVGTEAFF.

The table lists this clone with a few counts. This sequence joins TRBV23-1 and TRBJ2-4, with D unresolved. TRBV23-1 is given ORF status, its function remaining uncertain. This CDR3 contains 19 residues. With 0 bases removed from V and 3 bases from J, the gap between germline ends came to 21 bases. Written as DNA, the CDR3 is TGCGCCAGCAGTCAATCGGGCAGGTGGGTCGTGTTGGACAAAAACATTCAGTACTTC. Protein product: CASSQSGRWVVLDKNIQYF.

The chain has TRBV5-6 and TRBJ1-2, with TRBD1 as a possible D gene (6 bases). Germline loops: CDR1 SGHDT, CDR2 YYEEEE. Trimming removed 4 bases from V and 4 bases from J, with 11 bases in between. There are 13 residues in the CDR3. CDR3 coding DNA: TGTGCCAGCAGCCAGACAGGAGTCTATGGCTACACCTTC. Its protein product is CASSQTGVYGYTF.

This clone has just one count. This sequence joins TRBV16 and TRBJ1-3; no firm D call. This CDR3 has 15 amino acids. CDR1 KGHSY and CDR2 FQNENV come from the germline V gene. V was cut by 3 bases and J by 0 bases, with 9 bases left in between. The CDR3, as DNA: TGTGCCAGCAGCCAGCTGGGCAGCTCTGGAAACACCATATATTTT. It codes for CASSQLGSSGNTIYF.

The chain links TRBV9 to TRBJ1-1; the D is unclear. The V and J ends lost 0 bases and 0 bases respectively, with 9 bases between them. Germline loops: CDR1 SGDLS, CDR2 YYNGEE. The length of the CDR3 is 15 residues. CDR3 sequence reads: CASSVGNRLNTEAFF. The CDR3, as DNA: TGTGCCAGCAGCGTAGGAAATAGATTGAACACTGAAGCTTTCTTT.

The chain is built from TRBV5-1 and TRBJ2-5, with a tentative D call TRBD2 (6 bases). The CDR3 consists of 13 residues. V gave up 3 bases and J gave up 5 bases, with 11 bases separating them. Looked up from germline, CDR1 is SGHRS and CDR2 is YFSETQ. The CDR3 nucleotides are TGCGCCAGCAGCTCGGGACTTGGGGAGACCCAGTACTTC. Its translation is CASSSGLGETQYF.

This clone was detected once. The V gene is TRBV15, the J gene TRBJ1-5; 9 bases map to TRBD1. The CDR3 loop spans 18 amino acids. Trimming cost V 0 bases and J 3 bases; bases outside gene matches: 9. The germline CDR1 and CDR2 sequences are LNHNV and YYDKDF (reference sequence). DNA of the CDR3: TGTGCCACCAGCAGAGATCTTAGGACAGGGGCGCACAATCAGCCCCAGCATTTT. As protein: CATSRDLRTGAHNQPQHF.

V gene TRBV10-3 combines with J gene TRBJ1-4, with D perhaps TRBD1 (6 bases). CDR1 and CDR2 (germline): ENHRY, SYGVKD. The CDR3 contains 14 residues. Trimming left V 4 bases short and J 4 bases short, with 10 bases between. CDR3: CAISGQESNEKLFF. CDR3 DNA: TGTGCCATCAGTGGACAGGAGAGTAATGAAAAACTGTTTTTT.

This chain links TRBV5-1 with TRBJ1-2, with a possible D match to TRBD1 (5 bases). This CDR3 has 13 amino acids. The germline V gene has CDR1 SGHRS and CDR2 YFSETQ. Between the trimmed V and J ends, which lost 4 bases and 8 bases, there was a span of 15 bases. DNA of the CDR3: TGCGCCAGCAGCCTCCAGGGTCAGCTAGGCTACACCTTC. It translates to CASSLQGQLGYTF.

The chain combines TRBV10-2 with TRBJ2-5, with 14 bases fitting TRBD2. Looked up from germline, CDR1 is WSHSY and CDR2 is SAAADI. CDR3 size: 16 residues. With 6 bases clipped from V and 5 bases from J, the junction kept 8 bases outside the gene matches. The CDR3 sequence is CASSGLAGGVRETQYF. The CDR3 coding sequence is TGCGCCAGCAGCGGACTAGCGGGGGGAGTCAGGGAGACCCAGTACTTC.

The CDR3 DNA reads as TGTGCCAGCAGCTCTCAGGGGGTCCAAGAGACCCAGTACTTC. It encodes CASSSQGVQETQYF. The J gene is TRBJ2-5, the V gene TRBV9, with TRBD1 matching over 7 bases. Per the germline V gene, CDR1 is SGDLS and CDR2 is YYNGEE. The CDR3 loop spans 14 amino acids. V trimming: 4 bases; J trimming: 1 base; junction bases outside the gene matches: 4.

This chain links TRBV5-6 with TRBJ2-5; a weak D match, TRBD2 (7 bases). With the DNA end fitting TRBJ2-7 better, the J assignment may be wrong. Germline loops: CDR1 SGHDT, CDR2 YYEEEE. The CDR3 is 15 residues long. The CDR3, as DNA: TGTGCCAGCAGCCGAGGGGGGCGGGGGACCTACGAGCAGTACTTC. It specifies CASSRGGRGTYEQYF.

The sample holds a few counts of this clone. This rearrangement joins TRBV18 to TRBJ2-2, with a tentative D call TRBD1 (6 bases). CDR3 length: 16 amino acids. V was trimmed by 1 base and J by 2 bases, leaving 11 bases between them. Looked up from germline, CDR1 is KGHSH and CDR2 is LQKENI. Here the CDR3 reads CASSPQPGQNTGELFF. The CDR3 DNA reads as TGTGCCAGCTCACCACAACCGGGACAAAACACCGGGGAGCTGTTTTTT.

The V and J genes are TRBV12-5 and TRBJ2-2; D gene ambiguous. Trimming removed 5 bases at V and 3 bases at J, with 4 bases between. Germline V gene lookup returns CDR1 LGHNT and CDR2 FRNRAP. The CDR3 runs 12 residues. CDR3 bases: TGTGCTAGTGGTCCTGACACCGGGGAGCTGTTTTTT. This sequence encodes CASGPDTGELFF.

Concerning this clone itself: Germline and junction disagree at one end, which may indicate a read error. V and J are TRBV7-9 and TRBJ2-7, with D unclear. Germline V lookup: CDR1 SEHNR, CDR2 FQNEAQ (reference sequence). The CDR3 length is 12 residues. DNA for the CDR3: TGTTCCAGCAGCTTAGGGCGGCGCGAGCAGTACTTC. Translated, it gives CSSSLGRREQYF.